The clone carrying this T cell receptor (beta chain) was seen ten or more times. The data originate from a study of T cells in Graves' hyperthyroidism and ophthalmopathy. The ends lost 9 bases at V and 0 bases at J; junction bases unmatched: 3. Germline V gives CDR1 ENHRY, CDR2 SYGVKD. This CDR3 has 13 residues. There were TCR beta CDR3 regions amplified from RNA transcripts. The TCR CDR3 was amplified in a first-round RT-PCR using the HTBI primer set. MiXCR, applied by TCRdb to the multiplex PCR reads, yields one record per CDR3 protein. This table has some 800,000 distinct CDR3 sequences, over 35% appearing once.

This receptor was taken from a man in his late teens or twenties with Graves' hyperthyroidism. The source material was blood. The chain employs TRBV10-3 and TRBJ2-7; 9 positions agree with TRBD1. CDR3 DNA: TGTGCCATTTGGACAGGGGTCTCCTACGAGCAGTACTTC. It codes for CAIWTGVSYEQYF.